This entry lists 10 T cell receptor beta chains sequenced from one sample in a study of identical twins. TCRdb independently ran MiXCR on the 5' RACE reads; one entry per CDR3 protein. The repertoire holds about 700,000 distinct CDR3 sequences, with over 5% as singletons. The specimen was naive T cells sorted from blood. These receptors all stem from a young man in good health.

A few counts support this clonotype. The genes are TRBV14 and TRBJ2-7; the D call may be TRBD1 or TRBD2 (5 bases each). CDR1 and CDR2 from the germline V gene are SGHDN and FVKESK. This CDR3 has 14 amino acids. Trimming pared 4 bases from V and 3 bases from J, leaving 13 bases between. CDR3 loop: CASSRPGTYYEQYF. The CDR3 nucleotides are TGTGCCAGCAGCCGACCCGGGACCTACTACGAGCAGTACTTC.

The chain is built from TRBV6-1 and TRBJ2-7; perhaps TRBD2 as D (6 bases). This CDR3 is 14 amino acids long. Trimming stripped 8 bases from V and 2 bases from J, with 16 bases between. CDR1 MNHNS and CDR2 SASEGT come from the germline V gene. The CDR3 reads CASPTEGTTYEQYV. The DNA for the CDR3 is TGTGCCAGCCCCACGGAGGGCACGACCTACGAGCAGTACGTC.

This clonotype was observed at least ten times. This chain joins TRBV20-1 and TRBJ2-3, with D possibly matching TRBD2 (5 bases). This CDR3 contains 15 residues. Deletions cut 3 bases from V and 1 base from J, with 14 bases between. Germline V gives CDR1 DFQATT, CDR2 SNEGSKA (reference sequence). This CDR3 reads CSASSFRRGTDTQYF. CDR3 coding DNA: TGCAGTGCTAGTTCGTTTCGGCGGGGCACAGATACGCAGTATTTT.

The genes are TRBV7-3 and TRBJ2-1; tentatively, D is TRBD1 (6 bases). There are 15 residues in the CDR3. Trimming stripped 5 bases from V and 5 bases from J, with 16 bases between. Germline V CDR1 and CDR2: SGHTA, FQGTGA. The CDR3 reads CASSPWGLLDNEQFF. Written as DNA, the CDR3 is TGTGCCAGCAGCCCCTGGGGGCTCCTAGACAATGAGCAGTTCTTC.

The DNA of the CDR3 is TGCAGTGCGGTGACCGGGACTCCTTACAATGAGCAGTTCTTC. Encoded protein: CSAVTGTPYNEQFF. V is TRBV20-1 and J is TRBJ2-1; D possibly corresponds to TRBD2 (6 bases). Between the trimmed V and J ends, which lost 6 bases and 4 bases, there was a span of 16 bases. Germline CDR1 is DFQATT and CDR2 is SNEGSKA (reference sequence). The CDR3 length is 14 residues.

Ten or more counts support this clonotype. V and J are TRBV12-3 or TRBV12-4 and TRBJ2-3, with 13 positions matching TRBD2. The CDR3 runs 20 residues. V lost 3 bases to trimming and J lost 0 bases; unmatched junction nucleotides: 12. The CDR3 DNA follows: TGTGCCAGCAGTTTTTTCAGGACTAGCGGGAGCGCCCTTAGCACAGATACGCAGTATTTT. It specifies CASSFFRTSGSALSTDTQYF.

This clonotype was found many times. Here the CDR3 reads CASSGRLQRDSSGANVLTF. The CDR3 DNA sequence: TGTGCCAGCAGCGGAAGGTTACAGCGGGACTCCTCTGGGGCCAACGTCCTGACTTTC. The chain links TRBV3-1 to TRBJ2-6, with TRBD2 matching 7 bases. The CDR3 extends over 19 amino acids. CDR1 and CDR2 from the germline V gene are LGHDT and YNNKEL (reference sequence). The junction had 13 bases not matched to a gene; V was cut back by 5 bases and J by 0 bases. Filled out from reference TRBV3-1 and TRBJ2-6, the complete variable domain reads DTAVSQTPKYLVTQMGNDKSIKCEQNLGHDTMYWYKQDSKKFLKIMFSYNNKELIINETVPNRFSPKSPDKAHLNLHINSLELGDSAVYFCASSGRLQRDSSGANVLTFGAGSRLTVL.

This clonotype turned up a few times. CDR3 nucleotides: TGCAGTGCTAGAAGGGGTGTGGCAGGGCCCTATGGCTACACCTTC. This codes for CSARRGVAGPYGYTF. The genes are TRBV20-1 and TRBJ1-2, with D perhaps matching TRBD1 (5 bases). There are 15 residues in the CDR3. CDR1 is DFQATT, CDR2 SNEGSKA, per germline (reference sequence). Deletions cut 2 bases from V and 4 bases from J, with 17 bases between.

This clonotype was picked up many times. The gene calls are TRBV20-1 and TRBJ2-2; D call uncertain. Germline CDR1 is DFQATT and CDR2 is SNEGSKA (reference sequence). The CDR3 totals 11 residues. V was trimmed by 2 bases and J by 4 bases, leaving 2 bases between them. For the CDR3, the DNA is TGCAGTGCTAGATTCACCGGGGAGCTGTTTTTT. Its protein is CSARFTGELFF.

The chain couples TRBV7-2 to TRBJ2-7; 8 bases map to TRBD2. Germline values: CDR1 SGHTA, CDR2 FQGNSA. CDR3 length equals 14 residues. J gave up 5 bases and V 5 bases, and 8 bases lay outside the gene matches. The CDR3, as DNA: TGTGCCAGCAGCCCTAGCGGGTGGCGGGACGAGCAGTACTTC. It codes for CASSPSGWRDEQYF.